The 22 T cell receptor beta chains given below trace back to one sample, sequenced in a study of T cells after yellow fever vaccination. MiXCR, applied by TCRdb to the 5' RACE reads, yields one record per CDR3 protein. The sample gives 510,000 or so distinct CDR3 sequences, around 21% of which show up once; over 11% is in the top ten. Sequences were derived from PBMCs, sampled 15 days after the yellow fever booster vaccination. These receptor sequences come from a man aged 30 to 45 who received the YFV17D yellow fever vaccine.

This clonotype turned up a few times. The chain employs TRBV29-1 and TRBJ2-3; D is possibly TRBD2 (5 bases). The CDR3 is made up of 14 amino acids. Trimming took off 7 bases at V and 0 bases at J, with 14 bases between the two ends. From germline, CDR1 is SQVTM and CDR2 ANQGSEA. CDR3 in amino acids: CSAGVGGSTDTQYF. CDR3 DNA sequence: TGCAGCGCTGGGGTCGGCGGGAGCACAGATACGCAGTATTTT.

The chain recombines TRBV20-1 with TRBJ1-5; D is ambiguous. The length of the CDR3 is 13 residues. Germline assignment: CDR1 DFQATT and CDR2 SNEGSKA (reference sequence). Trimming left V 1 base short and J 1 base short, with 5 bases between. CDR3 DNA: TGCAGTGCTAGAGCCCTGAGCAATCAGCCCCAGCATTTT. It specifies CSARALSNQPQHF.

This chain uses TRBV18 with TRBJ2-7, with a possible D match to TRBD2 (6 bases). V lost 0 bases to trimming and J lost 0 bases, with 15 bases between them. Germline V gene data show CDR1 as KGHSH and CDR2 as LQKENI. The CDR3 extends over 17 amino acids. This CDR3 reads CASSPPGGKRVSYEQYF. The CDR3 nucleotides read TGTGCCAGCTCACCACCGGGGGGAAAGCGTGTCTCCTACGAGCAGTACTTC. The variable domain in full, completed from reference TRBV18 and TRBJ2-7, reads NAGVMQNPRHLVRRRGQEARLRCSPMKGHSHVYWYRQLPEEGLKFMVYLQKENIIDESGMPKERFSAEFPKEGPSILRIQQVVRGDSAAYFCASSPPGGKRVSYEQYFGPGTRLTVT.

The CDR3 protein is CSASRDTYEQYF. Written as DNA, the CDR3 is TGCAGTGCTAGCCGGGATACCTACGAGCAGTACTTC. This rearrangement joins TRBV20-1 to TRBJ2-7, with D tentatively TRBD2 (5 bases). V lost 3 bases and J lost 2, with 8 bases in between. Germline loops: CDR1 DFQATT, CDR2 SNEGSKA (reference sequence). The CDR3 runs 12 residues.

This clonotype came up many times. This chain uses TRBV18 with TRBJ2-7; 9 bases are a match to TRBD1. The CDR3 is made up of 14 amino acids. The V gene's germline CDR1 is KGHSH and CDR2 LQKENI. J gave up 4 bases and V 3 bases, and 4 bases lay outside the gene matches. CDR3 coding DNA: TGTGCCAGCTCACCGGGACAGGGCTCTTACGAGCAGTACTTC. Translated, it gives CASSPGQGSYEQYF.

This rearrangement joins TRBV28 to TRBJ2-2; either TRBD1 or TRBD2 may fit D (5 bases each). Deletions cut 6 bases from V and 6 bases from J, with 17 bases between. This CDR3 has 15 amino acids. Germline V gene lookup returns CDR1 MDHEN and CDR2 SYDVKM. CDR3 bases: TGTGCCAGCAGAGTTATGAGGGGTCCAGCCGGGGAGCTGTTTTTT. Its protein product is CASRVMRGPAGELFF.

The CDR3 loop is CASSPPNRRETQYF. In DNA form, the CDR3 reads TGTGCCAGCTCACCACCGAACAGAAGAGAGACCCAGTACTTC. The J gene is TRBJ2-5, the V gene TRBV18; D gene unclear. Trimming stripped 0 bases from V and 4 bases from J, with 9 bases between. The CDR3 covers 14 residues. Per germline, CDR1 KGHSH and CDR2 LQKENI. The whole variable domain, filled in from reference TRBV18 and TRBJ2-5, reads NAGVMQNPRHLVRRRGQEARLRCSPMKGHSHVYWYRQLPEEGLKFMVYLQKENIIDESGMPKERFSAEFPKEGPSILRIQQVVRGDSAAYFCASSPPNRRETQYFGPGTRLLVL.

This clonotype was detected only a few times. The chain couples TRBV27 to TRBJ2-5; 9 bases are shared with TRBD1. From germline, CDR1 is MNHEY and CDR2 SMNVEV (reference sequence). The CDR3 loop spans 15 amino acids. J was trimmed by 5 bases and V by 6 bases; bases with no gene match: 10. The CDR3 loop reads CASRNTGGARETQYF. CDR3 in DNA: TGTGCCAGCAGAAATACAGGGGGCGCAAGGGAGACCCAGTACTTC.

The table lists this clonotype with a few counts. CDR3 residues: CASSQNLEIYEQYF. The CDR3 nucleotides are TGCGCCAGCAGCCAAAACCTCGAAATCTACGAGCAGTACTTC. The chain has TRBV5-1 and TRBJ2-7; no firm D call. The length of the CDR3 is 14 residues. The germline CDR1 and CDR2 sequences are SGHRS and YFSETQ. Trimming left V 4 bases short and J 3 bases short, with 14 bases between.

This clonotype has just a few counts. V usage is TRBV20-1 and J usage is TRBJ2-5; no clear D gene. The germline V and J ends were trimmed by 2 bases and 4 bases, with 14 bases remaining between them. CDR3 length: 14 amino acids. Germline CDR1 DFQATT, CDR2 SNEGSKA (reference sequence). The CDR3 bases are TGCAGTGCTAGATCAGTAACGGGTACAGAGACCCAGTACTTC. It translates to CSARSVTGTETQYF.

The CDR3 loop reads CASSSVRTSEYNEQFF. The DNA for the CDR3 is TGTGCCAGCAGCTCCGTTAGGACTAGCGAATACAATGAGCAGTTCTTC. The V gene is TRBV5-4, the J gene TRBJ2-1; 9 bases match TRBD2. CDR1 and CDR2 from the germline V gene are SGHNT and YYREEE (reference sequence). The V and J ends lost 3 bases and 4 bases, in that order; junction bases with no gene match: 8. The length of the CDR3 is 16 residues.

This clonotype appeared a few times. This chain joins TRBV27 and TRBJ2-2; TRBD2 is a possible D gene (6 bases). V was clipped by 10 bases and J by 4 bases, with 16 bases between them. This CDR3 region has 14 residues. Germline V lookup: CDR1 MNHEY, CDR2 SMNVEV (reference sequence). In nucleotides, the CDR3 is TGTGCCATTGGGTCCGGGACTTCCACCGGGGAGCTGTTTTTT. This encodes CAIGSGTSTGELFF.

The gene calls are TRBV7-9 and TRBJ2-3; D may match TRBD1 or TRBD2 (5 bases each). The CDR3 is 17 amino acids. Per germline, CDR1 SEHNR and CDR2 FQNEAQ (reference sequence). V lost 6 bases and J 9 bases, leaving 28 bases between the germline ends. CDR3 nucleotides: TGTGCCAGCAGAAAGCTTCCCACCCGAAGAGCCGGGACGACGCAGTATTTT. This gives the protein CASRKLPTRRAGTTQYF.

This clonotype was observed a few times. V usage is TRBV7-2 and J usage is TRBJ2-7, with D hard to call. CDR3 size: 15 residues. Germline V gene lookup returns CDR1 SGHTA and CDR2 FQGNSA. V gave up 0 bases and J gave up 2 bases, with 11 bases separating them. Here the CDR3 DNA reads TGTGCCAGCAGCTTAGCGCGGACGCTAACCTACGAGCAGTACTTC. Translation gives CASSLARTLTYEQYF.

This clonotype was observed a few times. The genes are TRBV18 and TRBJ2-7, with 7 bases that match TRBD2. Germline CDR1 KGHSH, CDR2 LQKENI. There are 15 residues in the CDR3. After removal of 0 bases from V and 5 bases from J, the junction contained 7 bases not matched to a gene. The CDR3 DNA reads as TGTGCCAGCTCACCACCGGCTAGCGGAGTCAACGAGCAGTACTTC. Its translation is CASSPPASGVNEQYF.

This clonotype was found a few times. The chain has TRBV24-1 and TRBJ2-5, with TRBD1 as a possible D gene (5 bases). The germline CDR1 and CDR2 sequences are KGHDR and SFDVKD. Trimming removed 2 bases from V and 0 bases from J, with 12 bases in between. The CDR3 is made up of 16 amino acids. The DNA for the CDR3 is TGTGCCACCAGTGATTCAGAGACAGCAAACCAAGAGACCCAGTACTTC. Its protein product is CATSDSETANQETQYF.

The gene calls are TRBV14 and TRBJ2-1; 12 nucleotides align to TRBD2. There are 17 residues in the CDR3. Germline CDR1 is SGHDN and CDR2 is FVKESK. The V and J ends lost 0 bases and 8 bases, in that order; junction bases with no gene match: 8. CDR3 in amino acids: CASSQDALAGGSYEQFF. CDR3 sequence (DNA): TGTGCCAGCAGCCAAGATGCGCTAGCGGGAGGGTCGTATGAGCAGTTCTTC.

The J gene is TRBJ2-1, the V gene TRBV5-1, with D unresolved. The CDR3 consists of 14 residues. The germline V gene encodes CDR1 SGHRS and CDR2 YFSETQ. V was shortened by 4 bases and J by 5 bases, with 13 bases between the two germline ends. The CDR3 coding sequence is TGCGCCAGCAGCAATGGGCAATTACACAATGAGCAGTTCTTC. Its protein is CASSNGQLHNEQFF. The full variable domain, with the rest looked up from reference TRBV5-1 and TRBJ2-1, is KAGVTQTPRYLIKTRGQQVTLSCSPISGHRSVSWYQQTPGQGLQFLFEYFSETQRNKGNFPGRFSGRQFSNSRSEMNVSTLELGDSALYLCASSNGQLHNEQFFGPGTRLTVL.

The rearrangement uses TRBV6-2 or TRBV6-3 and TRBJ1-2; D is undetermined. The length of the CDR3 is 13 residues. CDR1 is MNHEY, CDR2 SVGEGT, per germline. Trimming removed 5 bases from V and 5 bases from J, with 12 bases in between. CDR3 coding DNA: TGTGCCAGCAGTCCGGGTCTTTCGTATGGCTACACCTTC. Amino acid sequence: CASSPGLSYGYTF.

The chain's CDR3 is CASSSEARTWGTDTQYF. The CDR3 bases are TGTGCCAGCAGCTCCGAGGCAAGGACCTGGGGCACAGATACGCAGTATTTT. The chain uses TRBV7-2 and TRBJ2-3; no clear D. Germline CDR1 is SGHTA and CDR2 is FQGNSA. The CDR3 has 17 residues. Deletions cut 4 bases from V and 1 base from J, with 18 bases between.

The chain links TRBV5-8 to TRBJ2-1, with a weak D call TRBD1 (6 bases). Looked up from germline, CDR1 is SGHTS and CDR2 is YDEGEE. The CDR3 loop spans 13 amino acids. Trimming took off 4 bases at V and 9 bases at J, with 14 bases between the two ends. This CDR3 reads CASSVHSGAEQFF. DNA of the CDR3: TGTGCCAGCAGCGTCCACTCAGGGGCTGAGCAGTTCTTC.

The chain employs TRBV19 and TRBJ1-1, with TRBD1 identical over 8 bases. V was clipped by 6 bases and J by 4 bases; unmatched bases: 4. There are 13 residues in the CDR3. CDR1 and CDR2 from the germline V gene are LNHDA and SQIVND (reference sequence). This CDR3 reads CASRDRVGTEAFF. CDR3 DNA sequence: TGTGCCAGTAGGGACAGGGTGGGCACTGAAGCTTTCTTT. The full variable domain, completed using reference TRBV19 and TRBJ1-1, is DGGITQSPKYLFRKEGQNVTLSCEQNLNHDAMYWYRQDPGQGLRLIYYSQIVNDFQKGDIAEGYSVSREKKESFPLTVTSAQKNPTAFYLCASRDRVGTEAFFGQGTRLTVV.